This T cell receptor (beta chain) was identified during a study of CD8 T cells in ankylosing spondylitis. Points from the study as a whole: In synovial fluid and blood from reactive arthritis, some motif variants were previously reported. One TCR beta motif, made up of roughly 8 highly homologous variants, appeared characteristic of ankylosing spondylitis blood. Disease-associated clonotypes exhibited CD8+ identity and were relatively infrequent in peripheral blood.

CDR1 is KGHDR, CDR2 SFDVKD, per germline. There are 16 residues in the CDR3. Trimming took 4 bases from V and 3 from J; bases not matched to a gene: 2. This clonotype turned up a few times. Antigen unknown. Making the TCR beta libraries involved quantitative 5'-RACE with molecular barcodes. TCRdb ran MiXCR on the 5' RACE reads and lists one entry per CDR3 protein. Of 100,000 to 150,000 distinct CDR3 sequences listed, more than 15% are singletons. The V call is TRBV24-1, the J call TRBJ2-1, with TRBD2 matching 13 bases. The sample was blood, either unsorted or a sorted T cell fraction (not recorded which). The clonotype comes from a male donor with ankylosing spondylitis. CDR3 in amino acids: CATSDGTSGNYNEQFF. The CDR3 DNA follows: TGTGCCACCAGTGACGGGACTAGCGGGAACTACAATGAGCAGTTCTTC.